This T cell receptor beta chain is drawn from a study of T-cell reconstitution after alpha-beta-depleted transplantation in children. Researchers prepared the TCRbeta library using unique molecular identifiers, the study reports. TCRdb fed the PCR reads into MiXCR, producing one record per CDR3 protein. The sample lists about 470,000 distinct CDR3 sequences; 43% were seen once. Findings and caveats of the study: It was reported that alpha-beta T cells came from several hundred expanded graft clones (about two months after transplant). Where some patients showed high TCRbeta diversity at day 60, it came from recipient T cells and thymic progenitors that had survived.

Note on this clonotype: Its matching antigen is unknown.

CDR1 and CDR2 from the germline V gene are LNHNV and YYDKDF (reference sequence). The CDR3 has 17 residues. Trimming left V 1 base short and J 3 bases short, with 19 bases between. The clonotype originates from a girl aged 2-10 years with aplastic anemia, due to receive a stem cell transplant. This specimen consisted of PBMCs, obtained before TCRalphabeta/CD19-depleted stem cell transplant. This rearrangement joins TRBV15 to TRBJ2-7, with a weak D call TRBD1 (6 bases). The CDR3 sequence: CATSRGGRAPLHYEQYF. The CDR3 coding sequence is TGTGCCACCAGCAGAGGGGGGCGGGCTCCCCTTCACTACGAGCAGTACTTC.